The 6 T cell receptor beta chains below were found in one sample sequenced in a study of T cells in Graves' hyperthyroidism and ophthalmopathy. Regions amplified from RNA transcripts were the TCR beta CDR3 regions. In the first-round RT-PCR of the TCR CDR3, the HTBI primer set was used. TCRdb reprocessed the multiplex PCR reads via MiXCR and lists one record per CDR3 protein. The table has under 750,000 distinct CDR3 sequences, roughly 20% seen once. The source material was blood. The receptors were gathered from a woman aged 50 to 60 with Graves' hyperthyroidism that later progressed to Graves' ophthalmopathy.

V is TRBV11-1 and J is TRBJ1-6; D is ambiguous. The V and J ends lost 5 bases and 8 bases respectively, with 7 bases between them. The CDR3 is 12 amino acids. Germline CDR1 SGHAT, CDR2 FQDESV (reference sequence). DNA for the CDR3: TGTGCCAGCAGCGGCTTTGATTCACCCCTCCACTTT. Amino acids: CASSGFDSPLHF.

This clonotype has a count of ten or more. This chain uses TRBV18 with TRBJ1-5, with D possibly matching TRBD1 (5 bases). The CDR3 extends over 15 amino acids. V was clipped by 5 bases and J by 4 bases, with 15 bases between them. Per the germline V gene, CDR1 is KGHSH and CDR2 is LQKENI. The CDR3 DNA reads as TGTGCCAGCTCAGTCTCCGGGACCGATAATCAGCCCCAGCATTTT. Its protein product is CASSVSGTDNQPQHF.

V is TRBV6-5 and J is TRBJ1-1; D possibly corresponds to TRBD1 (6 bases). V was pared by 2 bases and J by 5 bases, with 12 bases between. CDR3 size: 14 residues. Germline lookup yields CDR1 MNHEY and CDR2 SVGAGI. The CDR3 protein is CASSYDRGGTEAFF. The CDR3 bases are TGTGCCAGCAGTTACGACCGAGGGGGGACTGAAGCTTTCTTT.

To note about this clonotype: Being one base from a much bigger clone, this may be a read error. The V and J genes are TRBV12-3 or TRBV12-4 and TRBJ2-1; 8 bases are a match to TRBD2. Trimming removed 4 bases from V and 0 bases from J; junction bases left unmatched: 5. The CDR3 is 16 amino acids. CDR3 residues: CASSSAGDRSYNEQFF. In DNA form, the CDR3 reads TGTGCCAGCAGTTCAGCGGGGGACCGCTCCTACAATGAGCAGTTCTTC.

The chain employs TRBV18 and TRBJ2-1, with D maybe TRBD1 (6 bases). Trimming left V 8 bases short and J 3 bases short, with 17 bases between. Germline lookup yields CDR1 KGHSH and CDR2 LQKENI. The CDR3 consists of 15 residues. CDR3 in DNA: TGTGCCAGCCTAGATCGAGGGGGAAACTACAATGAGCAGTTCTTC. Protein sequence: CASLDRGGNYNEQFF.

This clonotype was seen more than once but under ten times. This chain connects TRBV3-1 to TRBJ1-4; 8 bases map to TRBD1. V was pared by 3 bases and J by 11 bases, with 14 bases of the junction left unmatched. Germline CDR1 LGHDT, CDR2 YNNKEL (reference sequence). This CDR3 comprises 16 residues. The CDR3 sequence: CASSHTFGDRRHKLFF. CDR3 nucleotides: TGTGCCAGCAGCCATACGTTCGGGGACAGGCGGCACAAACTGTTTTTT.